Listed below are T cell receptor beta chains from one sample, sequenced in a study of T cell responses to AZD1222 COVID-19 vaccine. The table came from immunoSEQ multiplex PCR; TCRdb's copy has only in-frame clones and leaves some out. The sample contains about 150,000 clones, 90% of which appear only once. Sequences were derived from peripheral blood, sampled on day 0 of AZD1222 vaccination. The receptor set was obtained from an adult in good health. CDR3s include the opening cysteine and the closing phenylalanine or tryptophan. Each record gives: clone size, D gene, V gene, J gene, CDR3 DNA, CDR3 protein. A D gene is named only where the DNA matches it firmly. A row's size may be missing; if present it is once, few, many or a size class.

clone_size: -; d_call: -; v_call: TRBV12-3/TRBV12-4; j_call: TRBJ2-7; cdr3_nt: TGTGCCAGCAGTTTAGCGAGCCCGTACGAGCAGTACTTC; cdr3_aa: CASSLASPYEQYF
clone_size: -; d_call: TRBD2; v_call: TRBV7-3; j_call: TRBJ2-2; cdr3_nt: TGTGCCAGCAGCTTGGCCGGGGGGAGGAGCACCGGGGAGCTGTTTTTT; cdr3_aa: CASSLAGGRSTGELFF
clone_size: -; d_call: -; v_call: TRBV5-1; j_call: TRBJ2-4; cdr3_nt: TGCGCCAGCAGCTTAGGACCCCAGGACATTCAGTACTTC; cdr3_aa: CASSLGPQDIQYF
clone_size: -; d_call: TRBD2; v_call: TRBV27; j_call: TRBJ2-3; cdr3_nt: TGTGCCAGCAGTGCATCCGGGACTAGCGGTAGTAGGGATACGCAGTATTTT; cdr3_aa: CASSASGTSGSRDTQYF
clone_size: -; d_call: -; v_call: TRBV6-2/TRBV6-3; j_call: TRBJ1-2; cdr3_nt: TGTGCCAGCAGCTCCCACCCCGGACCCCACGTTGCGGGCTACACCTTC; cdr3_aa: CASSSHPGPHVAGYTF
clone_size: -; d_call: -; v_call: TRBV30; j_call: TRBJ2-5; cdr3_nt: TGTGCCTGGAGTTCGCGTGAGACCCAGTACTTC; cdr3_aa: CAWSSRETQYF
clone_size: few; d_call: -; v_call: TRBV7-2; j_call: TRBJ1-2; cdr3_nt: TGTGCCAGCAGCTTAGTCGGGGGGGGCGCGTATGGCTACACCTTC; cdr3_aa: CASSLVGGGAYGYTF
clone_size: -; d_call: TRBD1; v_call: TRBV27; j_call: TRBJ1-1; cdr3_nt: TGTGCCAGCAGTTTAGGACAGGGTGTCGCTGAAGCTTTCTTT; cdr3_aa: CASSLGQGVAEAFF
clone_size: -; d_call: -; v_call: TRBV7-2; j_call: TRBJ1-1; cdr3_nt: TGTGCCAGCAGCCCACCCAGGGCTGAAGCTTTCTTT; cdr3_aa: CASSPPRAEAFF
clone_size: -; d_call: TRBD1; v_call: TRBV11-2; j_call: TRBJ2-2; cdr3_nt: TGTGCCAGCAGTCCTGGGGACAGGAACACCGGGGAGCTGTTTTTT; cdr3_aa: CASSPGDRNTGELFF
clone_size: -; d_call: -; v_call: TRBV12-3/TRBV12-4; j_call: TRBJ2-1; cdr3_nt: TGTGCCAGCAGTTTCGGATATGAGCAGTTCTTC; cdr3_aa: CASSFGYEQFF
clone_size: once; d_call: -; v_call: TRBV9; j_call: TRBJ1-4; cdr3_nt: TGTGCCAGCAGCGTAGCGGCAACTAATGAAAAACTGTTTTTT; cdr3_aa: CASSVAATNEKLFF
clone_size: once; d_call: -; v_call: TRBV9; j_call: TRBJ1-6; cdr3_nt: TGTGCCACCGGGGAGGGAGACATCGCCAATTCACCCCTCCACTTT; cdr3_aa: CATGEGDIANSPLHF
clone_size: few; d_call: -; v_call: TRBV12-3/TRBV12-4; j_call: TRBJ1-5; cdr3_nt: TGTGCCAGCAGCCTGAGAAGCCAGCCCCAGCATTTT; cdr3_aa: CASSLRSQPQHF
clone_size: many; d_call: -; v_call: TRBV3-1/TRBV3-2; j_call: TRBJ1-1; cdr3_nt: TGTGCCAGCAGCCCCGGGGTAAACACTGAAGCTTTCTTT; cdr3_aa: CASSPGVNTEAFF
clone_size: -; d_call: -; v_call: TRBV6-5; j_call: TRBJ1-1; cdr3_nt: TGTGCCAGCAGTTACTCGACACCGAACACTGAAGCTTTCTTT; cdr3_aa: CASSYSTPNTEAFF
clone_size: -; d_call: TRBD1; v_call: TRBV5-6; j_call: TRBJ2-3; cdr3_nt: TGTGCCAGCAGCGCACCGGGACAGACGAAAGATACGCAGTATTTT; cdr3_aa: CASSAPGQTKDTQYF
clone_size: -; d_call: -; v_call: TRBV18; j_call: TRBJ2-3; cdr3_nt: TGTGCCAGCTCACCAGAGGCACGCACAGATACGCAGTATTTT; cdr3_aa: CASSPEARTDTQYF
clone_size: -; d_call: -; v_call: TRBV9; j_call: TRBJ2-3; cdr3_nt: TGTGCCAGCAGCGTAGTAGGAGGCACAGATACGCAGTATTTT; cdr3_aa: CASSVVGGTDTQYF
clone_size: -; d_call: -; v_call: TRBV29-1; j_call: TRBJ2-3; cdr3_nt: TGCAGCGTTGAAGATCCCGGGACTTCGCAGTATTTT; cdr3_aa: CSVEDPGTSQYF
clone_size: -; d_call: -; v_call: TRBV12-3/TRBV12-4; j_call: TRBJ1-1; cdr3_nt: TGTGCCAGCAGTTTCGGGTCTGAAGCTTTCTTT; cdr3_aa: CASSFGSEAFF
clone_size: -; d_call: -; v_call: TRBV6-2/TRBV6-3; j_call: TRBJ1-2; cdr3_nt: TGTGCCAGCAGTTACGACGGCTATGGCTACACCTTC; cdr3_aa: CASSYDGYGYTF
clone_size: -; d_call: TRBD1; v_call: TRBV12-3/TRBV12-4; j_call: TRBJ1-1; cdr3_nt: TGTGCCAGCAGTCCTACAGGGGGGGAAGCTTTCTTT; cdr3_aa: CASSPTGGEAFF
clone_size: -; d_call: TRBD2; v_call: TRBV6-1; j_call: TRBJ2-1; cdr3_nt: TGTGCCAGCAGTGCAGCCGGACTAGCTCTCGATGAGCAGTTCTTC; cdr3_aa: CASSAAGLALDEQFF
clone_size: -; d_call: TRBD2; v_call: TRBV19; j_call: TRBJ2-7; cdr3_nt: TGTGCCAGTAGTGGGACTAGCGGGGGGTCCGTCTACGAGCAGTACTTC; cdr3_aa: CASSGTSGGSVYEQYF
clone_size: -; d_call: -; v_call: TRBV14; j_call: TRBJ1-1; cdr3_nt: TGTGCCAGCAGCCAATACCACAGCACTGAAGCTTTCTTT; cdr3_aa: CASSQYHSTEAFF
clone_size: -; d_call: -; v_call: TRBV7-3; j_call: TRBJ2-5; cdr3_nt: TGTGCCAGCAGCTTCATGGGGGTCCAAGAGACCCAGTACTTC; cdr3_aa: CASSFMGVQETQYF
clone_size: few; d_call: -; v_call: TRBV19; j_call: TRBJ1-1; cdr3_nt: TGTGCCAGTGCAATATCCGGGACACCAAACACTGAAGCTTTCTTT; cdr3_aa: CASAISGTPNTEAFF
clone_size: -; d_call: TRBD1; v_call: TRBV7-2; j_call: TRBJ1-2; cdr3_nt: TGTGCCAGCAGCTTAGCACAGGGGGCATTGGGCTACACCTTC; cdr3_aa: CASSLAQGALGYTF
clone_size: -; d_call: -; v_call: TRBV14; j_call: TRBJ1-6; cdr3_nt: TGTGCCAGCAGCCAAGGGATAATTAATTCACCCCTCCACTTT; cdr3_aa: CASSQGIINSPLHF
clone_size: -; d_call: TRBD1; v_call: TRBV11-2; j_call: TRBJ1-6; cdr3_nt: TGTGCCAGCAGCTTTGGGACAGGGAATAATTCACCCCTCCACTTT; cdr3_aa: CASSFGTGNNSPLHF
clone_size: -; d_call: TRBD1; v_call: TRBV7-2; j_call: TRBJ2-5; cdr3_nt: TGTGCCAGCAGCCACAACCCGGGACAGGGTGGGGAGACCCAGTACTTC; cdr3_aa: CASSHNPGQGGETQYF
clone_size: -; d_call: TRBD2; v_call: TRBV4-2; j_call: TRBJ2-3; cdr3_nt: TGTGCCAGCAGCCTCGGGACTAGCGGGGGGCCCCGGTGGGATACGCAGTATTTT; cdr3_aa: CASSLGTSGGPRWDTQYF
clone_size: once; d_call: -; v_call: TRBV2; j_call: TRBJ1-2; cdr3_nt: TGTGCCAGCAGTGAAGGGCGGACACAGGGCTACACCTTC; cdr3_aa: CASSEGRTQGYTF
clone_size: -; d_call: TRBD1; v_call: TRBV4-1; j_call: TRBJ1-2; cdr3_nt: TGCGCCAGCAGCCAAGAGGGCAGGGGGAACTATGGCTACACCTTC; cdr3_aa: CASSQEGRGNYGYTF
clone_size: -; d_call: -; v_call: TRBV18; j_call: TRBJ2-2; cdr3_nt: TGTGCCAGCTCACCATTTGATGGAACCGGGGAGCTGTTTTTT; cdr3_aa: CASSPFDGTGELFF
clone_size: -; d_call: -; v_call: TRBV7-6; j_call: TRBJ1-3; cdr3_nt: TGTGCCAGCAGCTCCACAAGCTCTGGAAACACCATATATTTT; cdr3_aa: CASSSTSSGNTIYF
clone_size: -; d_call: -; v_call: TRBV6-6; j_call: TRBJ2-7; cdr3_nt: TGTGCCAGCAGCGACGGGGCCACGCCTACCTACGAGCAGTACTTC; cdr3_aa: CASSDGATPTYEQYF
clone_size: -; d_call: TRBD1; v_call: TRBV30; j_call: TRBJ2-7; cdr3_nt: TGTGCCTGGAGTAGTAGGGGGACAGGGGCCTACGAGCAGTACTTC; cdr3_aa: CAWSSRGTGAYEQYF
clone_size: -; d_call: -; v_call: TRBV9; j_call: TRBJ1-2; cdr3_nt: TGTGCCAGCAGCGTAGGTAACAGGGTCAAAGGCTACACCTTC; cdr3_aa: CASSVGNRVKGYTF
clone_size: few; d_call: TRBD1; v_call: TRBV24-1; j_call: TRBJ2-5; cdr3_nt: TGTGCCACCAGTGATTCGACAGGGAAGGTTGGGACCCAGTACTTC; cdr3_aa: CATSDSTGKVGTQYF
clone_size: -; d_call: -; v_call: TRBV27; j_call: TRBJ2-6; cdr3_nt: TGTGCCAGCAGTCCCCAAATAGGGACGGGTAGCTCTGGGGCCAACGTCCTGACTTTC; cdr3_aa: CASSPQIGTGSSGANVLTF
clone_size: once; d_call: -; v_call: TRBV3-1/TRBV3-2; j_call: TRBJ2-1; cdr3_nt: TGTGCCAGCAGCCAAACCGGGACAATCCACGGTAATGAGCAGTTCTTC; cdr3_aa: CASSQTGTIHGNEQFF
clone_size: -; d_call: -; v_call: TRBV27; j_call: TRBJ1-5; cdr3_nt: TGTGCCAGCAGTTCGACCACGCAGGGGTATCAGCCCCAGCATTTT; cdr3_aa: CASSSTTQGYQPQHF
clone_size: -; d_call: -; v_call: TRBV7-6; j_call: TRBJ2-7; cdr3_nt: TGTGCCAGCAGCTCGAAGACCGAGACCTACGAGCAGTACTTC; cdr3_aa: CASSSKTETYEQYF
clone_size: -; d_call: TRBD1; v_call: TRBV27; j_call: TRBJ1-6; cdr3_nt: TGTGCCAGCAGACCGATGGGACAGGGACTGAGACCCCTCCACTTT; cdr3_aa: CASRPMGQGLRPLHF
clone_size: -; d_call: -; v_call: TRBV7-3; j_call: TRBJ1-6; cdr3_nt: TGTGCCAGCAGCTCTGGACCGAGGTCACCCCTCCACTTT; cdr3_aa: CASSSGPRSPLHF
clone_size: -; d_call: -; v_call: TRBV18; j_call: TRBJ2-7; cdr3_nt: TGTGCCAGCTCAGCGGGACAAACTTACGAGCAGTACTTC; cdr3_aa: CASSAGQTYEQYF
clone_size: once; d_call: -; v_call: TRBV30; j_call: TRBJ1-1; cdr3_nt: TGTGCCTGGAGTGATCCTCAAGGGAGGGGAGCTGAAGCTTTCTTT; cdr3_aa: CAWSDPQGRGAEAFF
clone_size: -; d_call: -; v_call: TRBV7-3; j_call: TRBJ2-2; cdr3_nt: TGTGCCAGCAGCTTAACGAAGACACCCACCGGGGAGCTGTTTTTT; cdr3_aa: CASSLTKTPTGELFF
clone_size: -; d_call: TRBD1; v_call: TRBV11-2; j_call: TRBJ2-1; cdr3_nt: TGTGCCAGCAGCTTAGTAGGGGGCCCCTACAATGAGCAGTTCTTC; cdr3_aa: CASSLVGGPYNEQFF
clone_size: -; d_call: -; v_call: TRBV5-4; j_call: TRBJ2-1; cdr3_nt: TGTGCCAGCAGCTTGGGGACGGGGGATAAATCCTACAATGAGCAGTTCTTC; cdr3_aa: CASSLGTGDKSYNEQFF